This paragraph reports one T cell receptor beta chain. Its target is unknown. The sample comes from a study of CXCR3-negative and CXCR3-positive naive CD8 T cells. The study's findings and limits: In CXCR3-positive naive cells, the TRB CDR3s were more hydrophobic than in CXCR3-negative naive cells. Similar TRBV-TRBJ gene usage was seen in naive CXCR3-negative and CXCR3-positive cells, but not in memory cells. Diversity was high in both naive subsets and much lower in memory cells.

The CDR3 is 16 residues long. Via 5' RACE with UMI labels, TRB cDNA libraries were prepared. For each CDR3 protein, TCRdb gives one entry from its re-call of the 5' RACE reads, without DNA. Here the sample table reports some 120,000 distinct CDR3 sequences. The chain has TRBV12-3 or TRBV12-4 and TRBJ2-5; TCRdb returns TRBD1, unconfirmable since there is no DNA. This TCR came from a human donor in good health. Some clones in this sample may be carry-over from other donors' samples. Sample: naive CXCR3+ CD8+ T cells from blood. Subset meaning: CD45RO-CCR7+CD27+CD95- naive CD8+ T cells expressing CXCR3 (TNR3+). CDR3 amino acids: CASSHPGGWGQETQYF.